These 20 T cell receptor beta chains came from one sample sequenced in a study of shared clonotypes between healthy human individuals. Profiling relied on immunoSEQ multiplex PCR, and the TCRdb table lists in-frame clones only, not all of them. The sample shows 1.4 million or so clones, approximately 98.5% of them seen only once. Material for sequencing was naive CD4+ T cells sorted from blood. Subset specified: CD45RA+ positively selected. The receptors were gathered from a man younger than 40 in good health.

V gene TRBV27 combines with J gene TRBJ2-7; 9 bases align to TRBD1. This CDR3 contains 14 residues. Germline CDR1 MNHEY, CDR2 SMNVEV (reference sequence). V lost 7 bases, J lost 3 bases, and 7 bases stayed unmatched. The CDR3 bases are TGTGCCAGCACAAGCGCGACAGGGGGCTACGAGCAGTACTTC. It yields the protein CASTSATGGYEQYF.

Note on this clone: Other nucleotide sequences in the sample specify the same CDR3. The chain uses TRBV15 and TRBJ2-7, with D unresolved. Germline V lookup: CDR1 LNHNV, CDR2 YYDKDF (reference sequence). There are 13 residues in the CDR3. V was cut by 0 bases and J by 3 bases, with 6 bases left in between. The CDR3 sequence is CATSRDRFYEQYF. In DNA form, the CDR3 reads TGTGCCACCAGCAGAGACAGGTTCTACGAGCAGTACTTC.

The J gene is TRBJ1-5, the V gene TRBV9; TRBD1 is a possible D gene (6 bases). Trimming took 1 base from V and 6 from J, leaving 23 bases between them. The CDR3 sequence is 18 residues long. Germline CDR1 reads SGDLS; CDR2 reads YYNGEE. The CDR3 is CASSVRSGAGLRTQPQHF. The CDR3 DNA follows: TGTGCCAGCAGCGTAAGGTCAGGGGCAGGGTTAAGGACTCAGCCCCAGCATTTT.

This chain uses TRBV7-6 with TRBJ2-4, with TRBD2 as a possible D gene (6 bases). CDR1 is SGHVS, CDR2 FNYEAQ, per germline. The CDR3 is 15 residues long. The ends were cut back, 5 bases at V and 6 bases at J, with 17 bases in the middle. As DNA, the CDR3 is TGTGCCAGCAGCCACCGACCCGGGGGTGGAAACATTCAGTACTTC. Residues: CASSHRPGGGNIQYF.

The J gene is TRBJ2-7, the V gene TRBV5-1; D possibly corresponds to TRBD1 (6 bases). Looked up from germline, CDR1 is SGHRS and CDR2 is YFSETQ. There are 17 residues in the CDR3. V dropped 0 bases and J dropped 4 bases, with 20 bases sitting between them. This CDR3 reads CASSLAGRDRTRYEQYF. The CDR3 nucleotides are TGCGCCAGCAGCTTGGCAGGACGAGACAGGACGAGGTACGAGCAGTACTTC.

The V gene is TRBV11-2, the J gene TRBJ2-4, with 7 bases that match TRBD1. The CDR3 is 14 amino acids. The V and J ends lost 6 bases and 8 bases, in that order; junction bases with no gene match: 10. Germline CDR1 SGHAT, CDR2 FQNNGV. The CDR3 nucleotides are TGTGCCAGCAGTTCCCAAGGGGGCAGGGACATTCAGTACTTC. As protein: CASSSQGGRDIQYF.

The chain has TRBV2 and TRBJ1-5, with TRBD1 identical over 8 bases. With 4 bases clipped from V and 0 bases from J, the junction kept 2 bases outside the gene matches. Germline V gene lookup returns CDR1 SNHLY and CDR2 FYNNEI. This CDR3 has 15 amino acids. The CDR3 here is CASSGTGPSNQPQHF. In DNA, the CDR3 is TGTGCCAGCAGTGGGACAGGGCCTAGCAATCAGCCCCAGCATTTT.

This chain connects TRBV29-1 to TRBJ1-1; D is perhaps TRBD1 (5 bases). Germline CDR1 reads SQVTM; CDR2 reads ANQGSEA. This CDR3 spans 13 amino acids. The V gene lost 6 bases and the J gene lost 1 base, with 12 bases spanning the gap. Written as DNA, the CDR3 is TGCAGCGTGGAGGGACGGCAGAACACTGAAGCTTTCTTT. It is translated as CSVEGRQNTEAFF.

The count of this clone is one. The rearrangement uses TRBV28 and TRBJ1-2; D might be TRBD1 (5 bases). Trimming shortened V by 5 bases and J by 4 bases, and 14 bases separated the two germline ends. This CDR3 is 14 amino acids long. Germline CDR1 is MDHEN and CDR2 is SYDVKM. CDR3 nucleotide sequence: TGTGCCAGCAGTCACAAGTCTGGGGGCTATGGCTACACCTTC. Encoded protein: CASSHKSGGYGYTF.

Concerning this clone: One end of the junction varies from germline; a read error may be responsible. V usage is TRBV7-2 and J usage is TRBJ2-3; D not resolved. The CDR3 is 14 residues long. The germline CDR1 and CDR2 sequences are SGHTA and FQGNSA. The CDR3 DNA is TGTGCCAGCAACTTATTAGTGCGCACAGATACGCAGTATTTT. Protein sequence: CASNLLVRTDTQYF.

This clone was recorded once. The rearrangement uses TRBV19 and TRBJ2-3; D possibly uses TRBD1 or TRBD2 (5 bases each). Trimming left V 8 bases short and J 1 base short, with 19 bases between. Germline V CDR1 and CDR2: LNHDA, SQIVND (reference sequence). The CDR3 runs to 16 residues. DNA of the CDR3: TGTGCCAGTTCCCCTAAAGGTGGGGGTGGCACAGATACGCAGTATTTT. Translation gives CASSPKGGGGTDTQYF.

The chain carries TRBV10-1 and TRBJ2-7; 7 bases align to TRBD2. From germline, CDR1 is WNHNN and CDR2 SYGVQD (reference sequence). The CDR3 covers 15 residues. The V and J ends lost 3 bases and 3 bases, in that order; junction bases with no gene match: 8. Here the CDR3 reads CASSERSGAYYEQYF. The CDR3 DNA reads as TGCGCCAGCAGTGAACGAAGCGGGGCGTACTACGAGCAGTACTTC.

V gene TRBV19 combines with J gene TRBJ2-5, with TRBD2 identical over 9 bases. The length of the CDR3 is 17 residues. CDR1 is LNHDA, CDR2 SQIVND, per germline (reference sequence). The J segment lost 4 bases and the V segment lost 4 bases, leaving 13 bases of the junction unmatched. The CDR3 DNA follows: TGTGCCAGTAGTACCACCTACTGGCGGGGGGGCGGAGAGACCCAGTACTTC. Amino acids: CASSTTYWRGGGETQYF.

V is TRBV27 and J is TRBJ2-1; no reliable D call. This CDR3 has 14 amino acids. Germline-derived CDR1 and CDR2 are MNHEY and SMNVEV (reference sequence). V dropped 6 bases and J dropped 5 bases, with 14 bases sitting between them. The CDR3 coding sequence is TGTGCCAGCAGCCCCCTAGTGGGCGACAATGAGCAGTTCTTC. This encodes CASSPLVGDNEQFF.

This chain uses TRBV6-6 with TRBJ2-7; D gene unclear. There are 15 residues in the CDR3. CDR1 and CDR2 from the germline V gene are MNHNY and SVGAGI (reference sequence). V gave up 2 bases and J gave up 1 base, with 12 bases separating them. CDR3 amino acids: CASSYESQISYEQYF. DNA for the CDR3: TGTGCCAGCAGTTACGAGTCGCAAATTTCCTACGAGCAGTACTTC.

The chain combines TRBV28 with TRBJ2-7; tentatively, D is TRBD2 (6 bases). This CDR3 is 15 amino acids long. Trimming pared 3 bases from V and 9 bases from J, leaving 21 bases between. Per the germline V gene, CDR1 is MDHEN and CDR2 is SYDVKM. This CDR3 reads CASSFLGAVEEGQYF. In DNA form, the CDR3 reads TGTGCCAGCAGTTTCCTTGGGGCGGTAGAGGAGGGGCAGTACTTC.

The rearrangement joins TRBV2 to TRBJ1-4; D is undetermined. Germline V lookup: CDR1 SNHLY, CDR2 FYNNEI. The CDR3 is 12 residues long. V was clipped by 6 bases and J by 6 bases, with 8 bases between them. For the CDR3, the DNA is TGTGCCAGCAGGTTTTATGATGAAAAACTGTTTTTT. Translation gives CASRFYDEKLFF.

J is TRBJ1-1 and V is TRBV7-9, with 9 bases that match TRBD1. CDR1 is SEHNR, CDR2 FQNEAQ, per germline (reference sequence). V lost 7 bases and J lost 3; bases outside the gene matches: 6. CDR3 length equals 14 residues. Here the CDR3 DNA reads TGTGCCAGCAACTCACAGGGGGCGGACACTGAAGCTTTCTTT. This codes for CASNSQGADTEAFF. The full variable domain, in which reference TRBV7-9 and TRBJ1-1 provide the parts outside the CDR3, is DTGVSQNPRHKITKRGQNVTFRCDPISEHNRLYWYRQTLGQGPEFLTYFQNEAQLEKSRLLSDRFSAERPKGSFSTLEIQRTEQGDSAMYLCASNSQGADTEAFFGQGTRLTVV.

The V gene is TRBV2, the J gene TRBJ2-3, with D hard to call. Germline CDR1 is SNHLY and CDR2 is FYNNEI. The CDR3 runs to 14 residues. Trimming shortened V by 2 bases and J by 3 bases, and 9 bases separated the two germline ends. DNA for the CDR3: TGTGCCAGCAGTGAATTTTTGCGTACAGATACGCAGTATTTT. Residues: CASSEFLRTDTQYF.

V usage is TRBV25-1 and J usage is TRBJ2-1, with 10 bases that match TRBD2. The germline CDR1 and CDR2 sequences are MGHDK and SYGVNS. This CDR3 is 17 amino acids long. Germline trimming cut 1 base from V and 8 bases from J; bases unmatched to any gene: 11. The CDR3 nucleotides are TGTGCCAGCAGTGAATTGAGCCCTAGCGGGAGTGTCCATGAGCAGTTCTTC. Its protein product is CASSELSPSGSVHEQFF.